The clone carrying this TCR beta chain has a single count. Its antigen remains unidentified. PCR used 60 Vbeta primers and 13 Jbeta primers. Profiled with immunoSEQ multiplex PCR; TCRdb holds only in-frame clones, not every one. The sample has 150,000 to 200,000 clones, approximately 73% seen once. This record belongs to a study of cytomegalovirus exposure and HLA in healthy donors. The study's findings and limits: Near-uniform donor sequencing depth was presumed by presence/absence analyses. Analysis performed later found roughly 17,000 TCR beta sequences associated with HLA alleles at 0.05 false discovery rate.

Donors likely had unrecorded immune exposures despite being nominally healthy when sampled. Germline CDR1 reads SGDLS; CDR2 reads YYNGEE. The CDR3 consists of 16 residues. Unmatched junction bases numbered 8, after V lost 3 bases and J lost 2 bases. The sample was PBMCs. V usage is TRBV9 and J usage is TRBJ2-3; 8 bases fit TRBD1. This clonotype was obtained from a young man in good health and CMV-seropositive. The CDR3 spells CASSASTQGVTDTQYF. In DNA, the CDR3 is TGTGCCAGCAGCGCGTCGACACAGGGGGTCACAGATACGCAGTATTTT. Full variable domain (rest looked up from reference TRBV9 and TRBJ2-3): DSGVTQTPKHLITATGQRVTLRCSPRSGDLSVYWYQQSLDQGLQFLIQYYNGEERAKGNILERFSAQQFPDLHSELNLSSLELGDSALYFCASSASTQGVTDTQYFGPGTRLTVL.